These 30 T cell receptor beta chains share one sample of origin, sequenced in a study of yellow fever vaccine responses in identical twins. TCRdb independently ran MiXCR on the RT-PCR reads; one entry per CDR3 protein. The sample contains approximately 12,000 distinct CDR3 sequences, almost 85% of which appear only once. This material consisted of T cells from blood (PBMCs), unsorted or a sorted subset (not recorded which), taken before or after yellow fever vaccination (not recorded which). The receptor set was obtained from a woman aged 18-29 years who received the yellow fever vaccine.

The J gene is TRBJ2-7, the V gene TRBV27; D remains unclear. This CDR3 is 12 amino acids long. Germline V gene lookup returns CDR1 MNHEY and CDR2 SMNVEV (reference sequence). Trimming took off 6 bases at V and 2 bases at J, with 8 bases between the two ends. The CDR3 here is CASRKVPYEQYF. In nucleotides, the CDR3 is TGTGCCAGCAGAAAAGTCCCCTACGAGCAGTACTTC.

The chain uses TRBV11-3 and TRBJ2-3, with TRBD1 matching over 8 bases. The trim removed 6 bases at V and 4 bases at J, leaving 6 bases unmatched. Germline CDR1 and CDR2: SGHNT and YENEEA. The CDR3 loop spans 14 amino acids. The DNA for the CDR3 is TGTGCCAGCAGTCGGGACAGGTCTGCAGATACGCAGTATTTT. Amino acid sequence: CASSRDRSADTQYF.

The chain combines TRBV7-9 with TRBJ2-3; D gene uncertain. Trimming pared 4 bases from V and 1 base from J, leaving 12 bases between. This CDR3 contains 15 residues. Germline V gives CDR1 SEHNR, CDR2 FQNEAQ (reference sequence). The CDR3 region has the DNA TGTGCCAGCAGCTCCCCCTGGGCCGGCACAGATACGCAGTATTTT. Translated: CASSSPWAGTDTQYF.

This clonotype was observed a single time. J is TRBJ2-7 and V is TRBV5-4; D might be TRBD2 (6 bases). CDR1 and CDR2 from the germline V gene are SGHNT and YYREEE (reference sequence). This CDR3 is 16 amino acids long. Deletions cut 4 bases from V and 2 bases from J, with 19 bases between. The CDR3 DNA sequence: TGTGCCAGCAGCGCAAACGGACTACCCGCGGCCTACGAGCAGTACTTC. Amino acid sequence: CASSANGLPAAYEQYF.

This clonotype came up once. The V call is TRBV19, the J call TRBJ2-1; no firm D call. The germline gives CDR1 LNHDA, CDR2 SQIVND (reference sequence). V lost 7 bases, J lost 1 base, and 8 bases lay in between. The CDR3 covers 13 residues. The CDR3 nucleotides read TGTGCCAGTAAAGGCCGTTCCTACAATGAGCAGTTCTTC. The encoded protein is CASKGRSYNEQFF.

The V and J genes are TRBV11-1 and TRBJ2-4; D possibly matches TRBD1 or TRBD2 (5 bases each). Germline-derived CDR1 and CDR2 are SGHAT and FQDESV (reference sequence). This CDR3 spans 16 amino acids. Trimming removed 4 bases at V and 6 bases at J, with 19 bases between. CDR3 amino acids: CASSSWDGRALNIQYF. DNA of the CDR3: TGTGCCAGCAGCTCATGGGACGGACGAGCCCTAAACATTCAGTACTTC.

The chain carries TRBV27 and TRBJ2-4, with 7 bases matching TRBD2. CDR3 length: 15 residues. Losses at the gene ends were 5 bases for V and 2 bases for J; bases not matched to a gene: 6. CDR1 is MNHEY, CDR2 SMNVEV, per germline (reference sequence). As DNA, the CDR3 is TGTGCCAGCAGTACCTGGGGGGGGTCCAAAAACATTCAGTACTTC. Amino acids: CASSTWGGSKNIQYF.

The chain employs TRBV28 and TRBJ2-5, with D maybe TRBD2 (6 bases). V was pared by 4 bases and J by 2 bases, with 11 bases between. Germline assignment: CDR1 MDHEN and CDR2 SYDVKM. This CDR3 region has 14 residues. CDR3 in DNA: TGTGCCAGCAGTTCTTTTGGGAGGCAAGAGACCCAGTACTTC. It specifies CASSSFGRQETQYF.

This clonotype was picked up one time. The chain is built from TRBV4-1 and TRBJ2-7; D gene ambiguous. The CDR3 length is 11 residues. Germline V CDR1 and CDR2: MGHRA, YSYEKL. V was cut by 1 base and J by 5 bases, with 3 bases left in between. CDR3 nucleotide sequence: TGCGCCAGCAGCCAAGGGGACGAGCAGTACTTC. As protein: CASSQGDEQYF.

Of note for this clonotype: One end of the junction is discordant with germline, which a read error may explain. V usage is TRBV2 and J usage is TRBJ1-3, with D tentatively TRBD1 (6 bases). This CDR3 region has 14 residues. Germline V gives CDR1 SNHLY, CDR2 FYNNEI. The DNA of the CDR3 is TGTGCCAGTGGGACACCGAGCTCTGGAAACACCATATTTTTT. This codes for CASGTPSSGNTIFF.

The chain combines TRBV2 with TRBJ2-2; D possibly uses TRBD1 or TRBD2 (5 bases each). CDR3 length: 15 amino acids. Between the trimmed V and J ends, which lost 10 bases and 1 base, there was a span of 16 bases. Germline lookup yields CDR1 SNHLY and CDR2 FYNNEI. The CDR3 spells CAILQEARNTGELFF. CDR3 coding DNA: TGTGCCATCCTACAGGAGGCGAGGAACACCGGGGAGCTGTTTTTT.

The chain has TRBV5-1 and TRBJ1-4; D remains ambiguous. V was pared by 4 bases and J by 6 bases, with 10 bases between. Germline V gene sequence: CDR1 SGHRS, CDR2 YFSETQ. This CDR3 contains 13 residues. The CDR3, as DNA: TGCGCCAGCAGCACCGGGTGGGATGAAAAACTGTTTTTT. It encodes CASSTGWDEKLFF.

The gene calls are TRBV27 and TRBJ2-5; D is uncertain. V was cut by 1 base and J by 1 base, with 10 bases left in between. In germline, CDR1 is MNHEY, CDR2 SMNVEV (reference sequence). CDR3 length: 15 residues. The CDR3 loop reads CASSLFRNSQETQYF. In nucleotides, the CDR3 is TGTGCCAGCAGTTTATTTAGGAACTCCCAAGAGACCCAGTACTTC.

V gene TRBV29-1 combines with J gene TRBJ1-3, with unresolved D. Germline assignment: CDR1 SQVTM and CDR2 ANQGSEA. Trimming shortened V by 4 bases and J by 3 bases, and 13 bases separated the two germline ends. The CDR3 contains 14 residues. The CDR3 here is CSVVDRTDGNTIYF. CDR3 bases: TGCAGCGTTGTGGATAGGACTGATGGAAACACCATATATTTT. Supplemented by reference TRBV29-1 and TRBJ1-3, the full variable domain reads SAVISQKPSRDICQRGTSLTIQCQVDSQVTMMFWYRQQPGQSLTLIATANQGSEATYESGFVIDKFPISRPNLTFSTLTVSNMSPEDSSIYLCSVVDRTDGNTIYFGEGSWLTVV.

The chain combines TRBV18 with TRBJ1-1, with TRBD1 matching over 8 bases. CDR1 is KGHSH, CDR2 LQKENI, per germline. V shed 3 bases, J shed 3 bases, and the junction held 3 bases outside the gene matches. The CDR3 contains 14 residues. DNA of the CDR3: TGTGCCAGCTCACCTCAGACAGGGGACACTGAAGCTTTCTTT. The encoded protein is CASSPQTGDTEAFF.

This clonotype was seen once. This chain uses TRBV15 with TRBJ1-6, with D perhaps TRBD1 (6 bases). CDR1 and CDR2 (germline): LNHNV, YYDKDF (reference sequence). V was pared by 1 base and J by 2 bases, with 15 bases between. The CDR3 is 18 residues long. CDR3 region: CATSRALSRQAYNSPLHF. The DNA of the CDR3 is TGTGCCACCAGCAGAGCCCTATCCAGACAGGCCTATAATTCACCCCTCCACTTT.

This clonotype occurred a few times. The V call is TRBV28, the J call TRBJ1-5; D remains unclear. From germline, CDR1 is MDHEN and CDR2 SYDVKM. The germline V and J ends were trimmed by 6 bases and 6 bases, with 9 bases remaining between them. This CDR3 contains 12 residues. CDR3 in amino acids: CASREGSQPQHF. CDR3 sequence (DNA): TGTGCCAGCAGAGAAGGGAGTCAGCCCCAGCATTTT.

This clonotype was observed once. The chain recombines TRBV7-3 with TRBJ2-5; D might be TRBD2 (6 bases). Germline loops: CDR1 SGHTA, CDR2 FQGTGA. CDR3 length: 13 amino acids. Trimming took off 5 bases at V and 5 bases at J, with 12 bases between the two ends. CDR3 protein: CASSAGPGETQYF. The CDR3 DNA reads TGTGCCAGCAGCGCGGGACCTGGGGAGACCCAGTACTTC.

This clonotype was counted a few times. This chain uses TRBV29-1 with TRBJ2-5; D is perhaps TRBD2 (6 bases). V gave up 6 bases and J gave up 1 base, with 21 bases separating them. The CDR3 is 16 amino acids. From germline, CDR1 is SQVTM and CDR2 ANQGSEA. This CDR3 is CSVDSPTRAPQETQYF. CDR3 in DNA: TGCAGCGTCGACAGCCCGACTAGAGCCCCCCAAGAGACCCAGTACTTC.

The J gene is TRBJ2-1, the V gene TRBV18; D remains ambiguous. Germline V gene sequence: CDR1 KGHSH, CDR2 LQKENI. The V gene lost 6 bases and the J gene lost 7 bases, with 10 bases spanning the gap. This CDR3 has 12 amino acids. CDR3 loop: CASSTILNEQFF. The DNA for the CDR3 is TGTGCCAGCTCTACGATCCTGAATGAGCAGTTCTTC.

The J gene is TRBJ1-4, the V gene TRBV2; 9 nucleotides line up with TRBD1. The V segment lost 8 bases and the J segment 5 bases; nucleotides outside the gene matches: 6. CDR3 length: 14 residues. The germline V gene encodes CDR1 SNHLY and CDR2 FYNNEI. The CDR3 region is CASELGQGNEKLFF. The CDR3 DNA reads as TGTGCCAGCGAGTTGGGACAGGGAAATGAAAAACTGTTTTTT.

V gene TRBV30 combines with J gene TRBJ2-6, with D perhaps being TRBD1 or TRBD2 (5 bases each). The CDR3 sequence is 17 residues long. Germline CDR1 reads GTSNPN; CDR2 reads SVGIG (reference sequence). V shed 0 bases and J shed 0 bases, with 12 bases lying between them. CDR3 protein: CAWSVPGANSGANVLTF. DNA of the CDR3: TGTGCCTGGAGTGTCCCCGGGGCTAACTCTGGGGCCAACGTCCTGACTTTC.

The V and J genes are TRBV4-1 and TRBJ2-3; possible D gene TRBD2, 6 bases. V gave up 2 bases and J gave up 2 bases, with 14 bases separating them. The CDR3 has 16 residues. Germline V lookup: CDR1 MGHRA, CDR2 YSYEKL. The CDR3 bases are TGCGCCAGCAGCCAATTCTTTAGCGGCCACACAGATACGCAGTATTTT. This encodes CASSQFFSGHTDTQYF.

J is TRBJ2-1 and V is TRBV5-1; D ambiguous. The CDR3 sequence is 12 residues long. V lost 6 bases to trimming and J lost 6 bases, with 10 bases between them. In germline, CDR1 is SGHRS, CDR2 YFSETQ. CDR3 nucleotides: TGCGCCAGCATTCGTAAGCGCAATGAGCAGTTCTTC. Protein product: CASIRKRNEQFF.

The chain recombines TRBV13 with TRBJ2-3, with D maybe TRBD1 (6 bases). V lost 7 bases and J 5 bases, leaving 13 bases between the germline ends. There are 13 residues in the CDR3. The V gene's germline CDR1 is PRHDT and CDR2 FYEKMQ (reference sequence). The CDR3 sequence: CASNFGGGDTQYF. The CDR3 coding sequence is TGTGCCAGCAACTTTGGGGGCGGAGATACGCAGTATTTT.

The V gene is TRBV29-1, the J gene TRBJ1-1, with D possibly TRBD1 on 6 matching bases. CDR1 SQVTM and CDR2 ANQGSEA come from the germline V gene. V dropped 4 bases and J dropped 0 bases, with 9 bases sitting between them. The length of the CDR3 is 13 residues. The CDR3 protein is CSVVRTVNTEAFF. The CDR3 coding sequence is TGCAGCGTTGTGAGGACAGTGAACACTGAAGCTTTCTTT.

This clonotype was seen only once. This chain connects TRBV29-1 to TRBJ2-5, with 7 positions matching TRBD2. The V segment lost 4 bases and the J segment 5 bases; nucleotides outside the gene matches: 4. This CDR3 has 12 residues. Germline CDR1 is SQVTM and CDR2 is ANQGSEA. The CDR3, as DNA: TGCAGCGTTGCGACTAGCTACGAGACCCAGTACTTC. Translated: CSVATSYETQYF. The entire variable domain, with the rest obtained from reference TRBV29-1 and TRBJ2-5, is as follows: SAVISQKPSRDICQRGTSLTIQCQVDSQVTMMFWYRQQPGQSLTLIATANQGSEATYESGFVIDKFPISRPNLTFSTLTVSNMSPEDSSIYLCSVATSYETQYFGPGTRLLVL.

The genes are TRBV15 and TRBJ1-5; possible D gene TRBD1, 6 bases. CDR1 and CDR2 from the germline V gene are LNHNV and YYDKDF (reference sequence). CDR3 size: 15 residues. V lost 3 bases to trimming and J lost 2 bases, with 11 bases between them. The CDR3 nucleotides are TGTGCCACCAGCAGGGAAGGGGGTGGCAATCAGCCCCAGCATTTT. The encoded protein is CATSREGGGNQPQHF.

The CDR3 reads CASSLPGQGAEQYF. CDR3 nucleotide sequence: TGTGCCAGCAGTTTACCCGGACAGGGGGCCGAGCAGTACTTC. The chain has TRBV27 and TRBJ2-7, with 11 positions matching TRBD1. CDR3 length: 14 residues. With V trimmed by 2 bases and J by 6 bases, 3 bases remained unmatched. Per the germline V gene, CDR1 is MNHEY and CDR2 is SMNVEV (reference sequence).

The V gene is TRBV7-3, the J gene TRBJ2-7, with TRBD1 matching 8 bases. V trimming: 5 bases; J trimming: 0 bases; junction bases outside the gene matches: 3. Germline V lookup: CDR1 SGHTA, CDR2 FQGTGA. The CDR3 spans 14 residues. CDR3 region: CASSRTGTSYEQYF. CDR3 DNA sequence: TGTGCCAGCAGCAGGACAGGGACCTCCTACGAGCAGTACTTC.